This T cell receptor beta chain was captured by sequencing in a study of CD8+CD57+ T cells in acquired aplastic anemia. Study details: Mean DNA quantity obtained from sorted CD4+ and CD8+ cells was 3 to 3.5 ug. General study points: No significant difference in CD8+ Simpson's diversity was found between patients and controls. Between patients and controls, roughly 29 CD8+ CDR3 sequences were found in common.

Profiling of TCR beta VDJ combinations and CDR3 sequences used genomic DNA as template. Each CDR3 protein gets one entry after TCRdb re-called the reads with MiXCR. Of 450,000 to 600,000 distinct CDR3 sequences in the sample, around 30% were seen once. The CDR3 loop spans 13 amino acids. The V end lost 6 bases, the J end lost 5 bases, and 16 bases lay between the germline ends. Germline loops: CDR1 DFQATT, CDR2 SNEGSKA (reference sequence). In regard to this clonotype: Its antigen is not identified.

Previously, flow cytometry had revealed CD8+CD57+ cell expansion in the patients chosen for sequencing. No therapy had been given to the patients at the time of blood sampling. The source is a human donor with aplastic anemia. Sequenced sample: sorted CD4+, CD8+, or CD8+CD57+ T cells (not recorded which) from PBMCs. This chain uses TRBV20-1 with TRBJ1-1; D gene uncertain. This CDR3 is CSADPNAATEAFF. The CDR3 nucleotides are TGCAGTGCAGACCCAAACGCCGCTACTGAAGCTTTCTTT.